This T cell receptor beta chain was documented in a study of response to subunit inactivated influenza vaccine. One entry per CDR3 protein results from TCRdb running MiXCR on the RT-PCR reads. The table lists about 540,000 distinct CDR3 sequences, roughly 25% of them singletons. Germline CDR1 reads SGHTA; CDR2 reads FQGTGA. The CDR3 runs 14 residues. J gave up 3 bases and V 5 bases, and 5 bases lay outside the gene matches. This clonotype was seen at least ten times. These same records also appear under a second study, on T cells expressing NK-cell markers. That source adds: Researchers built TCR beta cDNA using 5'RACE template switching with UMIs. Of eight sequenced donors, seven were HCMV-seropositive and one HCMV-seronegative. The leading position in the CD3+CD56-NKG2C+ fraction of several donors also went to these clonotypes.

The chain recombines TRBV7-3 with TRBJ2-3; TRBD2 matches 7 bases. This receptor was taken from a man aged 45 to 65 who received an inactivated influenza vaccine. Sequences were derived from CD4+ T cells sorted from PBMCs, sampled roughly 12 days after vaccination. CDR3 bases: TGTGCCAGCAGCGAGGGGACTAATACAGATACGCAGTATTTT. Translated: CASSEGTNTDTQYF.